The entry below gives a single T cell receptor beta chain sequence along with its context. No antigen is known for it. The sample is drawn from a study of cytomegalovirus exposure and HLA in healthy donors. The PCR used 60 Vbeta and 13 Jbeta primers. Produced via immunoSEQ multiplex PCR; TCRdb's table is partial and in-frame only. This sample has around 140,000 clones; roughly 80% occur once, and the top ten carry 2.5% to 3%. The study's findings and limits: Usually a TCR sequence was rare, but some public TCRs were found in many donors.

V lost 0 bases, J lost 4 bases, and 16 bases lay in between. CDR1 and CDR2 from the germline V gene are GTSNPN and SVGIG (reference sequence). This CDR3 contains 16 residues. The V gene is TRBV30, the J gene TRBJ1-5; tentative D call: TRBD1 (5 bases). The sample taken for sequencing was PBMCs. The sequence was collected from a woman younger than 45 in good health and CMV-seronegative. The CDR3: CAWSVLGQGGNQPQHF. The CDR3 nucleotides read TGTGCCTGGAGTGTACTCGGGCAGGGAGGGAATCAGCCCCAGCATTTT.